The 9 T cell receptor beta chains in this list originate from one sample, sequenced in a study of T cells in Graves' hyperthyroidism and ophthalmopathy. Regions amplified from RNA transcripts were the TCR beta CDR3 regions. The HTBI primer set drove a first-round RT-PCR of the TCR CDR3. TCRdb re-called the multiplex PCR reads through MiXCR, storing one row per CDR3 protein. This table has roughly 570,000 distinct CDR3 sequences, 15% to 17% appearing once. The specimen sequenced was blood. The receptors derive from a woman younger than 45 with Graves' hyperthyroidism.

This clonotype came up many times. The rearrangement links TRBV7-2 to TRBJ2-2, with 12 nucleotides matching TRBD2. The trim removed 6 bases at V and 6 bases at J, leaving 5 bases unmatched. This CDR3 comprises 15 residues. CDR1 is SGHTA, CDR2 FQGNSA, per germline. CDR3 nucleotide sequence: TGTGCCAGCAGACCACTAGCGGGAGGTGCCGGGGAGCTGTTTTTT. Translated, it gives CASRPLAGGAGELFF.

This clonotype was seen more than once but under ten times. This chain links TRBV4-3 with TRBJ2-1; 12 nucleotides align to TRBD2. CDR3 length: 13 amino acids. J lost 15 bases, V lost 1 base, and 4 bases had no gene match. The germline V gene has CDR1 LGHNA and CDR2 YSLEER. The CDR3 DNA reads as TGCGCCAGCAGCCAAGCTAGCGGGAGGGACCCGTTCTTC. This codes for CASSQASGRDPFF.

The sample holds many counts of this clonotype. The chain is built from TRBV7-9 and TRBJ2-1, with D possibly TRBD1 on 6 matching bases. CDR1 and CDR2 from the germline V gene are SEHNR and FQNEAQ (reference sequence). With 5 bases removed from V and 8 bases from J, the gap between germline ends came to 22 bases. This CDR3 region has 16 residues. CDR3 sequence (DNA): TGTGCCAGCAGCCCTAGACTCAGGGGCCCTGGGGATGAGCAGTTCTTC. Protein sequence: CASSPRLRGPGDEQFF.

The V and J genes are TRBV20-1 and TRBJ2-1; 10 nucleotides agree with TRBD2. Germline V gives CDR1 DFQATT, CDR2 SNEGSKA (reference sequence). CDR3 length: 16 amino acids. V lost 6 bases and J lost 2; bases outside the gene matches: 10. The CDR3 coding sequence is TGCAGTGCCCCGCTAGCGGGAGTGAGAACCTACAATGAGCAGTTCTTC. Encoded protein: CSAPLAGVRTYNEQFF.

This clonotype was seen ten or more times. The CDR3 bases are TGTGCCAGCACCCTACAGGGGTGGAACACTGAAGCTTTCTTT. Residues: CASTLQGWNTEAFF. The chain combines TRBV11-2 with TRBJ1-1, with TRBD1 matching 7 bases. V was clipped by 7 bases and J by 1 base; unmatched bases: 6. CDR1 and CDR2 (germline): SGHAT, FQNNGV. The CDR3 loop spans 14 amino acids.

Ten or more counts support this clonotype. The genes are TRBV3-1 and TRBJ2-3, with 8 bases lining up with TRBD2. V lost 6 bases and J lost 4; bases outside the gene matches: 3. The germline V gene has CDR1 LGHDT and CDR2 YNNKEL (reference sequence). The CDR3 covers 13 residues. CDR3 nucleotide sequence: TGTGCCAGCAGTACTAGCGGCTCAGATACGCAGTATTTT. Translation: CASSTSGSDTQYF.

This clonotype was seen many times. V and J are TRBV9 and TRBJ1-2, with TRBD1 matching 7 bases. Trimming cost V 3 bases and J 8 bases; bases outside gene matches: 4. The CDR3 has 12 amino acids. Looked up from germline, CDR1 is SGDLS and CDR2 is YYNGEE. The CDR3 nucleotides are TGTGCCAGCAGCGGAGACAGGGTCGGCTACACCTTC. This gives the protein CASSGDRVGYTF.

The chain employs TRBV30 and TRBJ1-6; 10 bases agree with TRBD1. Germline V gene lookup returns CDR1 GTSNPN and CDR2 SVGIG (reference sequence). V gave up 5 bases and J gave up 8 bases; unmatched junction bases: 9. The CDR3 loop spans 15 amino acids. CDR3 DNA sequence: TGTGCCTGGGACAGAATGGACAGGGGGGATTCACCCCTCCACTTT. Amino acid sequence: CAWDRMDRGDSPLHF. The variable domain in full, completed from reference TRBV30 and TRBJ1-6, reads SQTIHQWPATLVQPVGSPLSLECTVEGTSNPNLYWYRQAAGRGLQLLFYSVGIGQISSEVPQNLSASRPQDRQFILSSKKLLLSDSGFYLCAWDRMDRGDSPLHFGNGTRLTVT.

Here the CDR3 reads CASSLLTGAPYEQYF. CDR3 sequence (DNA): TGTGCCAGCAGTTTATTAACAGGGGCCCCCTACGAGCAGTACTTC. This chain links TRBV28 with TRBJ2-7; 7 bases are a match to TRBD1. Germline V gives CDR1 MDHEN, CDR2 SYDVKM. The CDR3 runs to 15 residues. The J segment lost 2 bases and the V segment lost 1 base, leaving 5 bases of the junction unmatched.